Following are 30 T cell receptor beta chains from one sample sequenced in a study of cytotoxic CD8 clonotypes in ibrutinib-treated CLL. Data came from immunoSEQ multiplex PCR; TCRdb stores just in-frame clones and leaves some out. Among about 300,000 clones listed, roughly three quarters were seen once. The sample was PBMCs, taken at disease progression, from a patient treated with ibrutinib. Source of these receptors: a human donor with chronic lymphocytic leukemia.

The chain links TRBV27 to TRBJ1-1; D remains ambiguous. The germline V and J ends were trimmed by 6 bases and 1 base, with 12 bases remaining between them. Germline V gene lookup returns CDR1 MNHEY and CDR2 SMNVEV (reference sequence). This CDR3 comprises 14 residues. DNA of the CDR3: TGTGCCAGCAGCCGGAGGTTGGGGAACACTGAAGCTTTCTTT. Translated: CASSRRLGNTEAFF.

This chain's CDR3 is CASSQGAGQGYEQFF. The CDR3 DNA follows: TGCGCCAGCAGCCAGGGTGCGGGACAGGGCTATGAGCAGTTCTTC. The genes are TRBV4-1 and TRBJ2-1; TRBD1 matches at 9 bases. The ends lost 3 bases at V and 8 bases at J; junction bases unmatched: 8. CDR1 is MGHRA, CDR2 YSYEKL, per germline. CDR3 length: 15 amino acids.

The CDR3 DNA reads as TGTGCCAGCTCACCATCAGGCGGGAGCAATCAGCCCCAGCATTTT. Translation gives CASSPSGGSNQPQHF. The rearrangement links TRBV18 to TRBJ1-5; D is ambiguous. Germline CDR1 and CDR2: KGHSH and LQKENI. V dropped 2 bases and J dropped 1 base, with 9 bases sitting between them. The CDR3 runs to 15 residues.

This chain links TRBV9 with TRBJ2-1; D is uncertain. Germline lookup yields CDR1 SGDLS and CDR2 YYNGEE. Trimming removed 4 bases at V and 4 bases at J, with 12 bases between. The CDR3 is 14 amino acids. CDR3 amino acids: CASSSSWGYNEQFF. In nucleotides, the CDR3 is TGTGCCAGCAGCTCCTCCTGGGGTTACAATGAGCAGTTCTTC.

This clone occurred once. This sequence joins TRBV27 and TRBJ2-7, with 7 bases identical to TRBD1. V was clipped by 5 bases and J by 5 bases; unmatched bases: 18. The CDR3 spans 17 residues. CDR1 is MNHEY and CDR2 is SMNVEV in the germline V gene (reference sequence). The CDR3 spells CASSHAFPDYRGHEQYF. The CDR3 nucleotides are TGTGCCAGCAGTCACGCCTTTCCAGACTACAGGGGCCACGAGCAGTACTTC.

This chain joins TRBV6-5 and TRBJ2-7; weak D call: TRBD1 (6 bases). CDR1 and CDR2 (germline): MNHEY, SVGAGI. The ends were cut back, 6 bases at V and 5 bases at J, with 11 bases in the middle. CDR3 size: 12 residues. The CDR3 spells CASSSTGNEQYF. For the CDR3, the DNA is TGTGCCAGCAGCTCTACAGGGAACGAGCAGTACTTC.

V and J are TRBV4-1 and TRBJ2-7; 12 nucleotides agree with TRBD2. V shed 3 bases, J shed 7 bases, and the junction held 7 bases outside the gene matches. The CDR3 extends over 15 amino acids. Per the germline V gene, CDR1 is MGHRA and CDR2 is YSYEKL. The CDR3 coding sequence is TGCGCCAGCAGCCAGAGACTAGCGGGGGCCGCGGAGCAGTACTTC. Translated, it gives CASSQRLAGAAEQYF.

The chain couples TRBV28 to TRBJ2-7, with TRBD2 matching over 10 bases. This CDR3 has 14 residues. CDR1 and CDR2 from the germline V gene are MDHEN and SYDVKM. The V and J ends lost 5 bases and 2 bases, in that order; junction bases with no gene match: 3. The CDR3 DNA reads TGTGCCAGCAGTCAACTAGCGGGGACCTACGAGCAGTACTTC. This sequence encodes CASSQLAGTYEQYF. Based on the CDR3 plus reference TRBV28 and TRBJ2-7, the full variable domain is DVKVTQSSRYLVKRTGEKVFLECVQDMDHENMFWYRQDPGLGLRLIYFSYDVKMKEKGDIPEGYSVSREKKERFSLILESASTNQTSMYLCASSQLAGTYEQYFGPGTRLTVT.

The rearrangement uses TRBV28 and TRBJ2-5; TRBD2 might be the D (6 bases). The CDR3 covers 17 residues. Germline assignment: CDR1 MDHEN and CDR2 SYDVKM. V dropped 3 bases and J dropped 4 bases, with 21 bases sitting between them. The CDR3 nucleotides are TGTGCCAGCAGTTTTAATACGCGGGGAACCCGTGGAGAGACCCAGTACTTC. Amino acids: CASSFNTRGTRGETQYF.

This sequence joins TRBV11-2 and TRBJ1-2; D gene ambiguous. There are 13 residues in the CDR3. Per germline, CDR1 SGHAT and CDR2 FQNNGV. V dropped 4 bases and J dropped 7 bases, with 13 bases sitting between them. The CDR3 DNA follows: TGTGCCAGCAGCTCCGCCCGGGTCGCTGGCTACACCTTC. Its protein is CASSSARVAGYTF.

The rearrangement links TRBV6-5 to TRBJ1-1; perhaps TRBD1 as D (6 bases). There are 13 residues in the CDR3. Germline assignment: CDR1 MNHEY and CDR2 SVGAGI. The V end was cut by 4 bases, the J end by 6 bases, with 12 bases between. The CDR3 region is CASSSAGGSEAFF. CDR3 nucleotide sequence: TGTGCCAGCAGTTCTGCGGGGGGCTCTGAAGCTTTCTTT.

The chain recombines TRBV2 with TRBJ1-2; 7 nucleotides agree with TRBD1. The CDR3 covers 12 residues. The germline gives CDR1 SNHLY, CDR2 FYNNEI. V trimming: 8 bases; J trimming: 8 bases; junction bases outside the gene matches: 8. This CDR3 reads CASVEGAQGYTF. The DNA of the CDR3 is TGTGCCAGCGTCGAGGGGGCGCAAGGCTACACCTTC. The whole variable domain, remainder taken from reference TRBV2 and TRBJ1-2, is EPEVTQTPSHQVTQMGQEVILRCVPISNHLYFYWYRQILGQKVEFLVSFYNNEISEKSEIFDDQFSVERPDGSNFTLKIRSTKLEDSAMYFCASVEGAQGYTFGSGTRLTVV.

This clone was recorded once. V and J are TRBV10-2 and TRBJ1-1, with D tentatively TRBD1 (6 bases). Deletions cut 6 bases from V and 9 bases from J, with 14 bases between. There are 12 residues in the CDR3. Germline CDR1 reads WSHSY; CDR2 reads SAAADI. CDR3 sequence: CASSSGTLKAFF. The CDR3 DNA is TGCGCCAGCAGCTCCGGGACATTGAAAGCTTTCTTT.

The V call is TRBV7-2, the J call TRBJ1-5; no definite D call. This CDR3 region has 12 residues. CDR1 SGHTA and CDR2 FQGNSA come from the germline V gene. V was cut by 2 bases and J by 6 bases, with 5 bases left in between. The CDR3 DNA is TGTGCCAGCAGCTTATGGGGTCAGCCCCAGCATTTT. Its protein product is CASSLWGQPQHF.

This clone was seen repeatedly, ten times or more. The gene calls are TRBV7-8 and TRBJ2-7; possible D gene TRBD1, 6 bases. This CDR3 comprises 15 residues. From germline, CDR1 is SGHVS and CDR2 FQNEAQ. Trimming removed 5 bases at V and 7 bases at J, with 21 bases between. CDR3 amino acids: CASSPGASRGEEQYF. The CDR3 DNA sequence: TGTGCCAGCAGCCCCGGGGCTAGCAGGGGTGAGGAGCAGTACTTC.

This clone occurred a few times. The CDR3 DNA reads TGTGCCACAAGCTGGGGCCTCGCAACCTACGAGCAGTACTTC. This codes for CATSWGLATYEQYF. V gene TRBV2 combines with J gene TRBJ2-7; maybe TRBD1 (5 bases). V was trimmed by 10 bases and J by 2 bases, leaving 18 bases between them. In germline, CDR1 is SNHLY, CDR2 FYNNEI. The length of the CDR3 is 14 residues.

The CDR3 loop is CASSVSGGARIEQFF. CDR3 coding DNA: TGTGCCAGCAGCGTGAGCGGGGGGGCCAGAATTGAGCAGTTCTTC. V gene TRBV9 combines with J gene TRBJ2-1; TRBD2 matches 10 bases. CDR1 SGDLS and CDR2 YYNGEE come from the germline V gene. Unmatched junction bases numbered 8, after V lost 2 bases and J lost 9 bases. This CDR3 region has 15 residues.

The chain couples TRBV27 to TRBJ2-2, with a possible D match to TRBD1 (5 bases). Trimming pared 6 bases from V and 1 base from J, leaving 12 bases between. Per germline, CDR1 MNHEY and CDR2 SMNVEV (reference sequence). CDR3 size: 15 residues. The CDR3 is CASSSTGWNTGELFF. Here the CDR3 DNA reads TGTGCCAGCAGCTCAACAGGATGGAACACCGGGGAGCTGTTTTTT.

The chain recombines TRBV15 with TRBJ1-6; the D gene is possibly TRBD1 (5 bases). Germline CDR1 is LNHNV and CDR2 is YYDKDF (reference sequence). This CDR3 contains 17 residues. With 0 bases removed from V and 10 bases from J, the gap between germline ends came to 19 bases. CDR3 amino acids: CATSRDPTAGKVSPLHF. Here the CDR3 DNA reads TGTGCCACCAGCAGAGATCCGACAGCCGGGAAAGTGTCACCCCTCCACTTT.

The rearrangement links TRBV11-3 to TRBJ2-2; D remains ambiguous. Germline values: CDR1 SGHNT, CDR2 YENEEA. The CDR3 totals 13 residues. V lost 1 base, J lost 8 bases, and 8 bases lay in between. CDR3 nucleotides: TGTGCCAGCAGCTTAGCTCGGTTTGGGGAGCTGTTTTTT. Protein sequence: CASSLARFGELFF.

In regard to this clone: One end of the junction varies from germline; a read error may be responsible. The rearrangement uses TRBV6-6 and TRBJ2-3, with TRBD2 matching over 11 bases. This CDR3 is 12 amino acids long. CDR1 and CDR2 (germline): MNHNY, SVGAGI (reference sequence). In DNA form, the CDR3 reads TGTGCCAGCAGCCTCCTAGCGGGGGGTTGGCATTTT. Residues: CASSLLAGGWHF.

V usage is TRBV5-6 and J usage is TRBJ2-3, with 9 bases fitting TRBD1. Germline lookup yields CDR1 SGHDT and CDR2 YYEEEE. V trimming: 4 bases; J trimming: 4 bases; junction bases outside the gene matches: 4. CDR3 length equals 14 residues. The CDR3 DNA is TGTGCCAGCAGCATAACAGGGGGCGCAGATACGCAGTATTTT. Its translation is CASSITGGADTQYF.

The chain has TRBV6-5 and TRBJ2-1; 7 bases are shared with TRBD2. Germline V CDR1 and CDR2: MNHEY, SVGAGI. Germline trimming cut 5 bases from V and 4 bases from J; bases unmatched to any gene: 5. The CDR3 loop spans 14 amino acids. CDR3 region: CASSRLAEYNEQFF. The CDR3 DNA follows: TGTGCCAGCAGTCGACTAGCCGAGTACAATGAGCAGTTCTTC.

The V call is TRBV15, the J call TRBJ1-4, with D possibly matching TRBD1 (5 bases). CDR1 and CDR2 (germline): LNHNV, YYDKDF (reference sequence). V lost 1 base to trimming and J lost 5 bases, with 11 bases between them. The CDR3 loop spans 15 amino acids. CDR3 protein: CATSRGQNLNEKLFF. In DNA, the CDR3 is TGTGCCACCAGCAGAGGACAGAATCTAAATGAAAAACTGTTTTTT.

The rearrangement links TRBV4-1 to TRBJ1-1; the D is unclear. V lost 1 base to trimming and J lost 9 bases, with 12 bases between them. The germline CDR1 and CDR2 sequences are MGHRA and YSYEKL. This CDR3 comprises 13 residues. DNA of the CDR3: TGCGCCAGCAGCCAAGGAGAGTACCGCAAAGCTTTCTTT. This codes for CASSQGEYRKAFF.

V usage is TRBV19 and J usage is TRBJ1-5; D gene ambiguous. CDR3 length equals 15 residues. The germline gives CDR1 LNHDA, CDR2 SQIVND (reference sequence). The V end lost 6 bases, the J end lost 4 bases, and 16 bases lay between the germline ends. The CDR3 sequence is CASRTDYWDNQPQHF. As DNA, the CDR3 is TGTGCCAGTAGGACTGATTACTGGGATAATCAGCCCCAGCATTTT.

This clone came up once. The V gene is TRBV15, the J gene TRBJ2-3; 8 nucleotides line up with TRBD2. V shed 2 bases, J shed 0 bases, and the junction held 7 bases outside the gene matches. Germline CDR1 LNHNV, CDR2 YYDKDF (reference sequence). The CDR3 extends over 17 amino acids. The CDR3 loop is CATSRPFRGGSTDTQYF. CDR3 coding DNA: TGTGCCACCAGCAGACCCTTTCGGGGGGGGAGCACAGATACGCAGTATTTT.

This clone appeared a single time. The chain is built from TRBV13 and TRBJ2-6; D unresolved. Germline V CDR1 and CDR2: PRHDT, FYEKMQ (reference sequence). Trimming removed 5 bases at V and 0 bases at J, with 8 bases between. This CDR3 region has 15 residues. The CDR3 nucleotides are TGTGCCAGCAGCCCAGAAGGCTCTGGGGCCAACGTCCTGACTTTC. Protein sequence: CASSPEGSGANVLTF.

CDR3 protein: CATSGTSGGSFREQYF. For the CDR3, the DNA is TGTGCCACCTCCGGGACTAGCGGGGGGTCTTTCCGCGAGCAGTACTTC. V usage is TRBV2 and J usage is TRBJ2-7; TRBD2 agrees at 15 bases. The V gene end was trimmed by 10 bases and the J gene end by 6 bases; junction bases not matched to a gene: 13. CDR1 SNHLY and CDR2 FYNNEI come from the germline V gene. This CDR3 contains 16 residues.

This clone was observed a handful of times. One junction end does not reproduce the germline sequence, and a read error may be involved. The genes are TRBV10-3 and TRBJ2-7, with D maybe TRBD2 (5 bases). Germline loops: CDR1 ENHRY, CDR2 SYGVKD. The CDR3 has 11 amino acids. The CDR3 DNA reads as TGTGCCATCACTGAGGGCGACGAGCAGTACTTC. It encodes CAITEGDEQYF.